One sample yielded the 28 T cell receptor beta chains listed below, sequenced in a study of beta chain features in type 1 diabetes. Antigens of these TCRs are unknown. Findings of the study overall: TCRB CDR3s from Type 1 diabetes patients were moderately but significantly shorter in all four CD4+ subsets.

Sequenced material consisted of expressed TCRB transcripts (all of the isolated RNA was reverse transcribed). Repertoires were generated with immunoSEQ multiplex PCR, while TCRdb's copy carries only in-frame clones and drops some. The repertoire holds under 400,000 clones, with roughly 13% as singletons. The sample consisted of naive CD4+ T cells from blood. These receptor sequences come from a woman aged 18 to 35 with type 1 diabetes.

This clone was observed a few times. The CDR3 DNA follows: TGTGCCAGCAGTCGCTCCGGGACAGGGTCCACTGAAGCTTTCTTT. It codes for CASSRSGTGSTEAFF. The rearrangement uses TRBV6-5 and TRBJ1-1, with TRBD1 matching over 9 bases. V was clipped by 5 bases and J by 4 bases; unmatched bases: 8. This CDR3 region has 15 residues. CDR1 is MNHEY and CDR2 is SVGAGI in the germline V gene.

This clone has more than one count but fewer than ten. The rearrangement uses TRBV18 and TRBJ2-1; possibly TRBD1 for D (5 bases). Germline CDR1 KGHSH, CDR2 LQKENI. The CDR3 has 11 amino acids. V lost 4 bases and J lost 8, with 6 bases in between. The CDR3 protein is CASSQGDEQFF. The CDR3 DNA follows: TGTGCCAGCTCACAAGGGGATGAGCAGTTCTTC.

In this sample, this clone turned up a few times. The V and J genes are TRBV20-1 and TRBJ1-2; D remains ambiguous. CDR3 length: 11 residues. V was cut by 6 bases and J by 7 bases, with 12 bases left in between. Germline values: CDR1 DFQATT, CDR2 SNEGSKA (reference sequence). The CDR3 sequence: CSAPQHPGYTF. The CDR3 nucleotides read TGCAGTGCCCCCCAACACCCTGGCTACACCTTC.

The CDR3 DNA follows: TGCAGCGTTCTCCAGGGCCATGATTCACCCCTCCACTTT. Translated: CSVLQGHDSPLHF. The chain combines TRBV29-1 with TRBJ1-6; perhaps TRBD1 as D (5 bases). Trimming removed 5 bases at V and 8 bases at J, with 13 bases between. CDR3 size: 13 residues. CDR1 SQVTM and CDR2 ANQGSEA come from the germline V gene.

This chain joins TRBV4-1 and TRBJ2-5; 7 bases align to TRBD2. The CDR3 sequence is 16 residues long. CDR1 and CDR2 (germline): MGHRA, YSYEKL. V shed 4 bases, J shed 0 bases, and the junction held 8 bases outside the gene matches. CDR3: CASSPGLVGYQETQYF. The DNA for the CDR3 is TGCGCCAGCAGCCCCGGACTAGTTGGATACCAAGAGACCCAGTACTTC.

The chain has TRBV28 and TRBJ2-7; 9 positions match TRBD1. The trim removed 5 bases at V and 3 bases at J, leaving 11 bases unmatched. This CDR3 has 16 amino acids. Looked up from germline, CDR1 is MDHEN and CDR2 is SYDVKM. This chain's CDR3 is CASSGIRDRAFYEQYF. DNA for the CDR3: TGTGCCAGCAGTGGGATCCGGGACAGGGCTTTCTACGAGCAGTACTTC.

This clone was picked up a small number of times. The chain employs TRBV10-3 and TRBJ2-7, with 8 bases that match TRBD1. V was clipped by 0 bases and J by 4 bases; unmatched bases: 5. Germline V CDR1 and CDR2: ENHRY, SYGVKD. The CDR3 extends over 15 amino acids. In DNA form, the CDR3 reads TGTGCCATCAGTGAGTCTGCAGGGGGCGAATACGAGCAGTACTTC. Translated: CAISESAGGEYEQYF.

The chain is built from TRBV6-5 and TRBJ2-7, with D maybe TRBD1 (6 bases). V was pared by 2 bases and J by 2 bases, with 10 bases between. This CDR3 is built from 14 residues. Germline-derived CDR1 and CDR2 are MNHEY and SVGAGI. The CDR3 DNA is TGTGCCAGCAGTTACGGGACAACCACCTACGAGCAGTACTTC. Amino acid sequence: CASSYGTTTYEQYF.

The table lists this clone with a few counts. This chain connects TRBV30 to TRBJ1-5; 7 bases align to TRBD1. The germline V gene encodes CDR1 GTSNPN and CDR2 SVGIG (reference sequence). CDR3 length: 13 residues. V shed 2 bases and J 4 bases; nucleotides not matched to a gene: 2. The DNA for the CDR3 is TGTGCCTGGAGTCTGACAGGGAATCAGCCCCAGCATTTT. Its protein is CAWSLTGNQPQHF.

The rearrangement uses TRBV18 and TRBJ2-5; maybe TRBD1 (6 bases). From germline, CDR1 is KGHSH and CDR2 LQKENI. This CDR3 region has 16 residues. The V and J ends lost 1 base and 3 bases respectively, with 15 bases between them. The CDR3 loop is CASSPRDIRTEETQYF. The CDR3 DNA sequence: TGTGCCAGCTCACCACGGGACATCAGGACGGAAGAGACCCAGTACTTC.

This clone was seen more than once but under ten times. The J gene is TRBJ2-5, the V gene TRBV7-2; a weak D match, TRBD2 (6 bases). Germline CDR1 reads SGHTA; CDR2 reads FQGNSA. The CDR3 sequence is 15 residues long. V was trimmed by 5 bases and J by 5 bases, leaving 18 bases between them. CDR3 nucleotide sequence: TGTGCCAGCAGCCTCCCGTGGAGGGCCACGGAGACCCAGTACTTC. Translation: CASSLPWRATETQYF.

This chain links TRBV19 with TRBJ2-5, with TRBD1 matching over 8 bases. CDR3 length: 13 residues. The germline V gene encodes CDR1 LNHDA and CDR2 SQIVND (reference sequence). V was clipped by 11 bases and J by 4 bases; unmatched bases: 9. CDR3 sequence (DNA): TGTGCCTGCTCGACAGGGGCGGCAGAGACCCAGTACTTC. Translating it yields CACSTGAAETQYF. Looking up the rest from reference TRBV19 and TRBJ2-5 gives the full variable domain: DGGITQSPKYLFRKEGQNVTLSCEQNLNHDAMYWYRQDPGQGLRLIYYSQIVNDFQKGDIAEGYSVSREKKESFPLTVTSAQKNPTAFYLCACSTGAAETQYFGPGTRLLVL.

This sequence joins TRBV14 and TRBJ1-4, with TRBD1 matching over 8 bases. The germline V gene has CDR1 SGHDN and CDR2 FVKESK. After removal of 4 bases from V and 7 bases from J, the junction contained 8 bases not matched to a gene. The CDR3 consists of 15 residues. CDR3 protein: CASSRTGSVTEKLFF. CDR3 bases: TGTGCCAGCAGCCGGACAGGGTCTGTCACTGAAAAACTGTTTTTT.

This chain joins TRBV9 and TRBJ2-1; D is ambiguous. This CDR3 spans 14 amino acids. Germline V lookup: CDR1 SGDLS, CDR2 YYNGEE. Trimming removed 4 bases from V and 5 bases from J, with 13 bases in between. The CDR3 DNA reads as TGTGCCAGCAGCCTTGCCGGGTTTGACAATGAGCAGTTCTTC. This gives the protein CASSLAGFDNEQFF.

The sample holds a few counts of this clone. The V call is TRBV19, the J call TRBJ2-2; D remains unclear. The V end was cut by 5 bases, the J end by 5 bases, with 12 bases between. The CDR3 covers 14 residues. Per the germline V gene, CDR1 is LNHDA and CDR2 is SQIVND (reference sequence). This chain's CDR3 is CASSATWVTGELFF. The CDR3 DNA follows: TGTGCCAGTAGTGCGACATGGGTTACCGGGGAGCTGTTTTTT. Drawing the rest from reference TRBV19 and TRBJ2-2, the complete variable domain is DGGITQSPKYLFRKEGQNVTLSCEQNLNHDAMYWYRQDPGQGLRLIYYSQIVNDFQKGDIAEGYSVSREKKESFPLTVTSAQKNPTAFYLCASSATWVTGELFFGEGSRLTVL.

This clone came up a few times. The gene calls are TRBV7-9 and TRBJ2-7; 7 bases align to TRBD2. Trimming at V came to 3 bases and at J to 2 bases, leaving 4 bases not matched to a gene. The CDR3 contains 14 residues. Germline CDR1 SEHNR, CDR2 FQNEAQ (reference sequence). The CDR3 nucleotides are TGTGCCAGCAGCTTGACGGGGGGTACCTACGAGCAGTACTTC. This codes for CASSLTGGTYEQYF.

This clone has just a few counts. The chain combines TRBV18 with TRBJ1-2; D is unresolved. The CDR3 is 15 amino acids. Germline values: CDR1 KGHSH, CDR2 LQKENI. Trimming took 1 base from V and 0 from J, leaving 9 bases between them. The CDR3 loop reads CASSPRAGPNYGYTF. CDR3 DNA sequence: TGTGCCAGCTCACCACGGGCAGGTCCTAACTATGGCTACACCTTC.

This rearrangement joins TRBV29-1 to TRBJ2-3; the match to TRBD2 covers 7 bases. The CDR3 loop spans 13 amino acids. V trimming: 4 bases; J trimming: 2 bases; junction bases outside the gene matches: 3. CDR1 SQVTM and CDR2 ANQGSEA come from the germline V gene. The CDR3 here is CSVVGTITDTQYF. CDR3 nucleotides: TGCAGCGTTGTAGGGACTATCACAGATACGCAGTATTTT.

The chain recombines TRBV6-5 with TRBJ2-7, with D perhaps TRBD2 (6 bases). This CDR3 region has 12 residues. Germline V CDR1 and CDR2: MNHEY, SVGAGI. Trimming shortened V by 11 bases and J by 2 bases, and 13 bases separated the two germline ends. This CDR3 is CAGSSVTYEQYF. The CDR3, as DNA: TGTGCCGGCTCTAGCGTAACCTACGAGCAGTACTTC.

The rearrangement links TRBV7-9 to TRBJ1-3; 7 bases line up with TRBD1. V trimming: 10 bases; J trimming: 2 bases; junction bases outside the gene matches: 14. Germline V gives CDR1 SEHNR, CDR2 FQNEAQ (reference sequence). This CDR3 is 16 amino acids long. The DNA for the CDR3 is TGTGCCATCGGAACTCACAGGGGATCGGCTGGAAACACCATATATTTT. This gives the protein CAIGTHRGSAGNTIYF.

This clone was counted a few times. The V and J genes are TRBV4-3 and TRBJ1-1; perhaps TRBD1 as D (6 bases). From germline, CDR1 is LGHNA and CDR2 YSLEER. V was clipped by 2 bases and J by 1 base, with 17 bases between them. The CDR3 length is 17 residues. The CDR3 loop is CASSQIHSGTKNTEAFF. Written as DNA, the CDR3 is TGCGCCAGCAGCCAAATACACTCCGGGACAAAGAACACTGAAGCTTTCTTT.

The chain joins TRBV9 to TRBJ2-7; tentative D call: TRBD2 (6 bases). The CDR3 has 15 residues. The germline CDR1 and CDR2 sequences are SGDLS and YYNGEE. V lost 0 bases to trimming and J lost 6 bases, with 16 bases between them. The CDR3 DNA reads as TGTGCCAGCAGCGTAGGTCCGACGGGAGACCGCGAGCAGTACTTC. It specifies CASSVGPTGDREQYF.

J is TRBJ2-7 and V is TRBV29-1, with 9 bases aligning to TRBD1. V gave up 6 bases and J gave up 2 bases; unmatched junction bases: 5. This CDR3 region has 13 residues. The germline V gene has CDR1 SQVTM and CDR2 ANQGSEA. This chain's CDR3 is CSVGQGLTYEQYF. As DNA, the CDR3 is TGCAGCGTAGGACAGGGGTTGACCTACGAGCAGTACTTC.

The genes are TRBV6-6 and TRBJ1-1, with D tentatively TRBD1 (6 bases). The CDR3 totals 16 residues. V was cut by 4 bases and J by 2 bases, with 17 bases left in between. CDR1 is MNHNY, CDR2 SVGAGI, per germline (reference sequence). CDR3 residues: CASSSQGQGANTEAFF. The CDR3 region has the DNA TGTGCCAGCAGTTCTCAGGGGCAAGGGGCAAACACTGAAGCTTTCTTT.

This chain connects TRBV7-2 to TRBJ2-3, with 7 bases that match TRBD2. This CDR3 is built from 14 residues. Per germline, CDR1 SGHTA and CDR2 FQGNSA. The V segment lost 5 bases and the J segment 3 bases; nucleotides outside the gene matches: 5. CDR3 in amino acids: CASSPLGGTDTQYF. The CDR3 DNA reads TGTGCCAGCAGCCCGCTGGGGGGGACAGATACGCAGTATTTT.

This clone appeared a few times. This chain uses TRBV9 with TRBJ1-2, with 7 bases that match TRBD1. The V segment lost 3 bases and the J segment 6 bases; nucleotides outside the gene matches: 8. Germline V CDR1 and CDR2: SGDLS, YYNGEE. The CDR3 is 14 amino acids. The CDR3 region has the DNA TGTGCCAGCAGCGCGAGGGGCGGGACAGATGGCTACACCTTC. Protein product: CASSARGGTDGYTF.

This sequence joins TRBV28 and TRBJ2-7, with 9 nucleotides matching TRBD1. Germline trimming cut 8 bases from V and 5 bases from J; bases unmatched to any gene: 7. There are 13 residues in the CDR3. Germline V gene lookup returns CDR1 MDHEN and CDR2 SYDVKM. CDR3 residues: CASYRQGGDEQYF. Written as DNA, the CDR3 is TGTGCCAGCTACCGACAGGGGGGCGACGAGCAGTACTTC.

The J gene is TRBJ2-3, the V gene TRBV6-1, with 7 bases fitting TRBD1. The CDR3 contains 16 residues. Trimming at V came to 4 bases and at J to 4 bases, leaving 11 bases not matched to a gene. Looked up from germline, CDR1 is MNHNS and CDR2 is SASEGT. The CDR3 here is CASSGSGGQIADTQYF. The CDR3, as DNA: TGTGCCAGCAGTGGATCAGGGGGACAGATAGCAGATACGCAGTATTTT.